Listed here are 21 T cell receptor beta chains from one sample, sequenced in a study of blood T cell repertoires in COVID-19. Using immunoSEQ multiplex PCR, the repertoire was profiled, and TCRdb retains in-frame clones only, with some absent. The sample has 350,000 or so clones, approximately 84% seen once; the top ten hold more than 0.9%. Sequenced sample: PBMCs or T cells enriched from blood (not recorded which). The source is a woman in her twenties or thirties who had recovered from COVID-19.

This chain connects TRBV10-1 to TRBJ1-2; unclear D gene. The germline V gene encodes CDR1 WNHNN and CDR2 SYGVQD (reference sequence). The CDR3 has 13 amino acids. The V end lost 4 bases, the J end lost 4 bases, and 10 bases lay between the germline ends. CDR3 in amino acids: CASSASRIYGYTF. In DNA form, the CDR3 reads TGCGCCAGCAGTGCCTCGAGAATCTATGGCTACACCTTC.

This clone showed up many times. V is TRBV27 and J is TRBJ2-2; D is possibly TRBD2 (6 bases). The CDR3 length is 13 residues. Germline lookup yields CDR1 MNHEY and CDR2 SMNVEV (reference sequence). The germline V and J ends were trimmed by 5 bases and 6 bases, with 10 bases remaining between them. The CDR3 DNA sequence: TGTGCCAGCAGTCTAGCGATAGCCGGGGAGCTGTTTTTT. Translation: CASSLAIAGELFF.

This chain joins TRBV18 and TRBJ1-1, with a weak D call TRBD1 (6 bases). V lost 2 bases to trimming and J lost 1 base, with 8 bases between them. CDR1 and CDR2 (germline): KGHSH, LQKENI. The CDR3 spans 14 residues. The CDR3 loop reads CASSPATGNTEAFF. The DNA for the CDR3 is TGTGCCAGCTCACCAGCGACAGGGAACACTGAAGCTTTCTTT.

This chain links TRBV7-2 with TRBJ1-5; D not resolved. This CDR3 has 14 amino acids. Trimming left V 3 bases short and J 3 bases short, with 9 bases between. From germline, CDR1 is SGHTA and CDR2 FQGNSA. CDR3 sequence reads: CASSFYVANQPQHF. The CDR3 bases are TGTGCCAGCAGCTTTTATGTGGCCAATCAGCCCCAGCATTTT. Combining the CDR3 with reference TRBV7-2 and TRBJ1-5 gives the whole variable domain GAGVSQSPSNKVTEKGKDVELRCDPISGHTALYWYRQSLGQGLEFLIYFQGNSAPDKSGLPSDRFSAERTGGSVSTLTIQRTQQEDSAVYLCASSFYVANQPQHFGDGTRLSIL.

This CDR3 reads CASSEGYSGNTIYF. The DNA for the CDR3 is TGTGCCAGCAGTGAAGGATACAGTGGAAACACCATATATTTT. This chain connects TRBV25-1 to TRBJ1-3; D is undetermined. This CDR3 comprises 14 residues. Trimming stripped 2 bases from V and 3 bases from J, with 8 bases between. Germline CDR1 and CDR2: MGHDK and SYGVNS.

About this clone itself: At one of its ends the junction is not consistent with the germline gene, which may arise from a read error. The rearrangement links TRBV20-1 to TRBJ1-2; a possible D gene is TRBD1 (6 bases). CDR3 size: 13 residues. Germline assignment: CDR1 DFQATT and CDR2 SNEGSKA (reference sequence). CDR3 sequence: CSASYRGNSGYTF. As DNA, the CDR3 is TGCAGTGCTAGTTATAGGGGGAACTCTGGCTACACCTTC.

This sequence joins TRBV7-2 and TRBJ1-3, with D unclear. The V gene lost 8 bases and the J gene lost 0 bases, with 11 bases spanning the gap. CDR1 and CDR2 from the germline V gene are SGHTA and FQGNSA. CDR3 length equals 14 residues. Here the CDR3 reads CASAPALSGNTIYF. CDR3 sequence (DNA): TGTGCCAGCGCTCCAGCGCTCTCTGGAAACACCATATATTTT.

This chain connects TRBV28 to TRBJ1-4; maybe TRBD1 (6 bases). The V gene lost 8 bases and the J gene lost 7 bases, with 17 bases spanning the gap. CDR3 length: 14 amino acids. CDR1 MDHEN and CDR2 SYDVKM come from the germline V gene. The CDR3 DNA sequence: TGTGCCAGCCGCCCGCACAGGGAGAGTGAAAAACTGTTTTTT. As protein: CASRPHRESEKLFF.

The genes are TRBV7-9 and TRBJ1-4; the match to TRBD1 covers 7 bases. The trim removed 5 bases at V and 8 bases at J, leaving 2 bases unmatched. The CDR3 loop spans 12 amino acids. The V gene's germline CDR1 is SEHNR and CDR2 FQNEAQ (reference sequence). The CDR3 is CASSKGQEKLFF. Here the CDR3 DNA reads TGTGCCAGCAGCAAGGGACAGGAAAAACTGTTTTTT.

The CDR3: CASSQGLTNGEAFF. CDR3 in DNA: TGCGCCAGCAGCCAAGGTCTCACGAACGGTGAAGCTTTCTTT. The chain links TRBV4-3 to TRBJ1-1, with D hard to call. The V gene lost 1 base and the J gene lost 7 bases, with 13 bases spanning the gap. This CDR3 spans 14 amino acids. Germline-derived CDR1 and CDR2 are LGHNA and YSLEER.

The genes are TRBV7-9 and TRBJ2-7, with TRBD1 matching 9 bases. Germline CDR1 and CDR2: SEHNR and FQNEAQ (reference sequence). V was pared by 3 bases and J by 6 bases, with 3 bases of the junction left unmatched. The CDR3 is 13 residues long. The CDR3, as DNA: TGTGCCAGCAGCTTGGGACAGGGCGCCGAGCAGTACTTC. Translated, it gives CASSLGQGAEQYF.

The chain combines TRBV30 with TRBJ2-2; perhaps TRBD1 as D (6 bases). This CDR3 region has 15 residues. The germline CDR1 and CDR2 sequences are GTSNPN and SVGIG (reference sequence). V was trimmed by 5 bases and J by 0 bases, leaving 13 bases between them. The CDR3 spells CAWGSGTTNTGELFF. The CDR3 DNA is TGTGCCTGGGGTTCCGGGACAACGAACACCGGGGAGCTGTTTTTT.

The chain joins TRBV5-1 to TRBJ2-5, with 12 bases lining up with TRBD1. CDR1 and CDR2 from the germline V gene are SGHRS and YFSETQ. V gave up 4 bases and J gave up 5 bases; unmatched junction bases: 9. The CDR3 length is 16 residues. The CDR3 nucleotides read TGCGCCAGCAGCGCGAGGGACAGGGGGCCGGGGGAGACCCAGTACTTC. As protein: CASSARDRGPGETQYF.

This chain connects TRBV2 to TRBJ2-2, with 10 bases that match TRBD1. The germline V gene encodes CDR1 SNHLY and CDR2 FYNNEI. Trimming cost V 6 bases and J 5 bases; bases outside gene matches: 12. The CDR3 runs to 17 residues. CDR3 loop: CASSSLWGQGRTGELFF. Written as DNA, the CDR3 is TGTGCCAGCAGCTCACTTTGGGGACAGGGGAGGACCGGGGAGCTGTTTTTT.

The chain combines TRBV5-4 with TRBJ2-3; 8 nucleotides match TRBD1. The length of the CDR3 is 14 residues. CDR1 is SGHNT, CDR2 YYREEE, per germline (reference sequence). Trimming cost V 4 bases and J 6 bases; bases outside gene matches: 7. The CDR3 DNA reads as TGTGCCAGCAGCGTGGACAGGGTGGTTGATACGCAGTATTTT. Protein: CASSVDRVVDTQYF.

This clone was seen a single time. The chain employs TRBV7-6 and TRBJ1-4; D unresolved. This CDR3 is 17 amino acids long. V lost 1 base and J lost 0, with 12 bases in between. Germline-derived CDR1 and CDR2 are SGHVS and FNYEAQ. The CDR3 sequence: CASSLVPQEATNEKLFF. Here the CDR3 DNA reads TGTGCCAGCAGCTTAGTCCCCCAGGAGGCAACTAATGAAAAACTGTTTTTT. The whole variable domain, remainder taken from reference TRBV7-6 and TRBJ1-4, is GAGVSQSPRYKVTKRGQDVALRCDPISGHVSLYWYRQALGQGPEFLTYFNYEAQQDKSGLPNDRFSAERPEGSISTLTIQRTEQRDSAMYRCASSLVPQEATNEKLFFGSGTQLSVL.

Comment on this clone: Different DNA sequences within this sample yield the same CDR3. The V call is TRBV15, the J call TRBJ2-7; 7 nucleotides align to TRBD1. CDR1 is LNHNV, CDR2 YYDKDF, per germline (reference sequence). With V trimmed by 3 bases and J by 1 base, 0 bases remained unmatched. The CDR3 consists of 13 residues. CDR3 sequence (DNA): TGTGCCACCAGCAGGGACAGGTCCTACGAGCAGTACTTC. Protein product: CATSRDRSYEQYF.

This sequence joins TRBV6-5 and TRBJ2-7, with 11 bases that match TRBD1. From germline, CDR1 is MNHEY and CDR2 SVGAGI. This CDR3 spans 15 amino acids. The ends lost 7 bases at V and 4 bases at J; junction bases unmatched: 9. The CDR3 is CASTRGTGGTYEQYF. As DNA, the CDR3 is TGTGCCAGCACCCGCGGGACAGGGGGGACTTACGAGCAGTACTTC.

Note on this clone: This same CDR3 is encoded by further DNA sequences in the sample. The V gene is TRBV28, the J gene TRBJ1-4; possibly TRBD1 for D (5 bases). The CDR3 sequence is 14 residues long. V dropped 3 bases and J dropped 8 bases, with 13 bases sitting between them. Germline-derived CDR1 and CDR2 are MDHEN and SYDVKM. The CDR3 DNA reads TGTGCCAGCAGTTTGGGAGGGCGGGGGGAAAAACTGTTTTTT. This gives the protein CASSLGGRGEKLFF.

V is TRBV30 and J is TRBJ1-2; D possibly corresponds to TRBD1 (5 bases). The CDR3 covers 12 residues. Germline V gene lookup returns CDR1 GTSNPN and CDR2 SVGIG (reference sequence). Trimming pared 2 bases from V and 10 bases from J, leaving 14 bases between. For the CDR3, the DNA is TGTGCCTGGAGTAGGGGCAGGGCCGACTACACCTTC. This encodes CAWSRGRADYTF.

J is TRBJ2-3 and V is TRBV19; a weak D match, TRBD2 (6 bases). The CDR3 runs to 18 residues. The germline V and J ends were trimmed by 6 bases and 2 bases, with 24 bases remaining between them. Germline-derived CDR1 and CDR2 are LNHDA and SQIVND (reference sequence). In nucleotides, the CDR3 is TGTGCCAGTAGCCTCCGGGCGCTGGGGGGACTCTACACAGATACGCAGTATTTT. The encoded protein is CASSLRALGGLYTDTQYF.